This T cell receptor beta chain comes out of a study of T cells expressing NK-cell markers. Study-level results: Expanded clones of NKG2C+ T cells had an unclear HCMV specificity.

A remark on this clonotype: Its antigen is not known.

After re-calling the 5' RACE reads, TCRdb lists one entry per CDR3 protein, DNA absent. Recorded for this sample: around 470,000 distinct CDR3 sequences. This CDR3 has 19 amino acids. Looked up from germline, CDR1 is MNHEY and CDR2 is SVGEGT. The genes are TRBV6-2 or TRBV6-3 and TRBJ2-6; absent DNA, TCRdb's TRBD2 call cannot be checked. The sequencing sample was made of blood T cells: a sorted CD56 or NKG2C T cell subset, CD4+ or CD8+ T cells, or bulk PBMC T cells (not recorded which). The receptor comes from a woman aged 50 to 65 in good health. The chain's CDR3 is CASSYPTPGAPRGANVLTF.